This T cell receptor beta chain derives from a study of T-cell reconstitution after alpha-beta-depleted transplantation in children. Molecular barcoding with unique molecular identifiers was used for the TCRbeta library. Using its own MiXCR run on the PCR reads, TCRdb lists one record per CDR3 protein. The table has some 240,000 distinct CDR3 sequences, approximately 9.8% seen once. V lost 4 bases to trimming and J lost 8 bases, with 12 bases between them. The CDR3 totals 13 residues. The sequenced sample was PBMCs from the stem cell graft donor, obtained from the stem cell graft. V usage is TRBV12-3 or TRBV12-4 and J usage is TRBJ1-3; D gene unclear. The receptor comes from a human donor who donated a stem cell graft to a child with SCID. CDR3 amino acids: CASSSAAGDTIYF. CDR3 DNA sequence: TGTGCCAGCAGTTCAGCTGCGGGAGACACCATATATTTT.